A selection of T cell receptor beta chains follows, all from one sample in a study of regulatory T cells in long-lasting Graves disease. TCRdb passed the multiplex PCR reads through MiXCR, listing each CDR3 protein once. Of about 220,000 distinct CDR3 sequences in the sample, roughly 20% were seen once. The same sample was also used in a study of T cells in Graves' hyperthyroidism and ophthalmopathy.

Sequences were derived from peripheral blood mononuclear cells (PBMCs), sampled at new diagnosis, from a patient treated with antithyroid drugs. All receptors come from a woman in her twenties or thirties with Graves disease. Each CDR3 is given with its conserved first and last residue. The D gene is left open where the match is weak. Size is stated for part of the rows, as once, few or many counts, or as a class when the clone is expanded.

CDR3aa | CDR3nt | v_gene | d_gene | len | abundance | j_gene
CASRRTGDQPQHF | TGTGCCAGCAGACGGACAGGGGACCAGCCCCAGCATTTT | TRBV6-1 | TRBD1 | 13 | many | TRBJ1-5
CSARGGTGDYGYTF | TGCAGTGCTAGAGGGGGGACGGGAGATTATGGCTACACCTTC | TRBV20-1 | NA | 14 | many | TRBJ1-2
CASSGDSLEQYF | TGTGCCAGCAGTGGGGACTCCCTCGAGCAGTACTTC | TRBV2 | NA | 12 | many | TRBJ2-7
CSVELPFGGVSGNTIYF | TGCAGCGTTGAACTGCCTTTCGGGGGAGTCTCTGGAAACACCATATATTTT | TRBV29-1 | NA | 17 | many | TRBJ1-3
CASSPAGGGTEAFF | TGTGCCAGCAGCCCCGCGGGAGGGGGCACTGAAGCTTTCTTT | TRBV7-3 | NA | 14 | NA | TRBJ1-1
CSATGPSSYNEQFF | TGCAGTGCTACCGGCCCCAGCTCCTACAATGAGCAGTTCTTC | TRBV20-1 | NA | 14 | many | TRBJ2-1
CASSAMTGKRCNQPQHF | TGTGCCAGTAGTGCGATGACAGGGAAAAGATGCAATCAGCCCCAGCATTTT | TRBV19 | TRBD1 | 17 | NA | TRBJ1-5
CASSHQDREPSLPEDF | TGTGCCAGCTCACACCAGGACAGGGAACCGTCCCTTCCTGAGGATTTT | TRBV18 | TRBD1 | 16 | many | TRBJ2-3
CASSADGGGSYEQYF | TGTGCCAGCAGCGCCGATGGGGGGGGCTCCTACGAGCAGTACTTC | TRBV11-3 | TRBD2 | 15 | many | TRBJ2-7
CSAIAGGAGETQYF | TGCAGTGCAATCGCTGGGGGGGCGGGAGAGACCCAGTACTTC | TRBV20-1 | NA | 14 | once | TRBJ2-5
CASSFGGVLETQYF | TGCGCCAGCAGCTTCGGCGGGGTCCTAGAGACCCAGTACTTC | TRBV5-1 | NA | 14 | many | TRBJ2-5
CATQGVTNEKLFF | TGTGCCACCCAGGGGGTAACGAATGAAAAACTGTTTTTT | TRBV12-3/TRBV12-4 | TRBD1 | 13 | many | TRBJ1-4
CASSLGQGTDEQYF | TGTGCTAGCAGCTTAGGGCAGGGGACCGACGAGCAGTACTTC | TRBV7-7 | NA | 14 | many | TRBJ2-7
CASSLVTSGTDTQYF | TGTGCCAGCAGCTTAGTGACTAGCGGAACAGATACGCAGTATTTT | TRBV11-3 | TRBD2 | 15 | many | TRBJ2-3
CASSDRQGHEKPFF | TGTGCCAGCAGCGATAGACAGGGTCACGAAAAGCCGTTTTTT | TRBV13 | TRBD1 | 14 | NA | TRBJ1-4
CASSADRSNQPQHF | TGTGCCAGCTCCGCCGACAGGTCCAATCAGCCCCAGCATTTT | TRBV18 | NA | 14 | many | TRBJ1-5
CASSKWTGRRTDTQYF | TGTGCCAGCAGCAAATGGACAGGGCGAAGGACAGATACGCAGTATTTT | TRBV7-9 | TRBD1 | 16 | NA | TRBJ2-3
CASSSWTGLNTEAFF | TGTGCCAGCAGTTCCTGGACAGGGTTGAACACTGAAGCTTTCTTT | TRBV3-1 | TRBD1 | 15 | many | TRBJ1-1
CASSLEVQYEQYF | TGCGCCAGCAGCTTGGAGGTGCAATACGAGCAGTACTTC | TRBV5-1 | NA | 13 | many | TRBJ2-7
CSVILVLGADTQYF | TGCAGCGTTATCCTCGTCTTGGGGGCAGATACGCAGTATTTT | TRBV29-1 | NA | 14 | NA | TRBJ2-3
CASSLGRDRVEKLFF | TGTGCCAGCAGCTTAGGCCGGGACAGGGTGGAAAAACTGTTTTTT | TRBV7-9 | TRBD1 | 15 | many | TRBJ1-4
CASSFARMNTGELFF | TGTGCCAGCAGTTTTGCTAGAATGAACACCGGGGAGCTGTTTTTT | TRBV28 | NA | 15 | many | TRBJ2-2
CASSLGDTSTDTQYF | TGTGCCAGCAGCTTAGGGGATACTAGCACAGATACGCAGTATTTT | TRBV7-3 | NA | 15 | many | TRBJ2-3
CASSLRTGGTNYGYTF | TGCGCCAGCAGCTTGCGGACAGGGGGGACTAACTATGGCTACACCTTC | TRBV5-1 | TRBD1 | 16 | many | TRBJ1-2
CATSTGRTNGYTF | TGTGCCACCTCGACAGGACGCACCAATGGCTACACCTTC | TRBV5-5 | NA | 13 | many | TRBJ1-2
CASSPEVNTEAFF | TGTGCCAGCAGCCCCGAGGTGAACACTGAAGCTTTCTTT | TRBV4-2 | NA | 13 | NA | TRBJ1-1
CASRPVGELWGKLFF | TGTGCCAGCAGGCCCGTGGGGGAGCTTTGGGGAAAACTGTTTTTT | TRBV6-1 | NA | 15 | NA | TRBJ1-4
CASSLPQGTNLYEQYF | TGTGCCAGCAGCTTACCTCAGGGGACTAACCTCTACGAGCAGTACTTC | TRBV7-6 | NA | 16 | many | TRBJ2-7
CASSSLTGTGVYSNQPQHF | TGTGCCAGCAGTTCGCTAACCGGTACAGGGGTTTATAGCAATCAGCCCCAGCATTTT | TRBV2 | TRBD1 | 19 | NA | TRBJ1-5
CASSQGSLRTGQQGEAFF | TGTGCCAGCAGCCAAGGTAGTTTGAGGACAGGACAACAAGGTGAAGCTTTCTTT | TRBV14 | TRBD1 | 18 | few | TRBJ1-1
CASSFAGAKNTEAFF | TGTGCCAGCAGCTTTGCAGGGGCGAAGAACACTGAAGCTTTCTTT | TRBV11-2 | NA | 15 | many | TRBJ1-1
CASSLDFANEKLFF | TGTGCCAGCAGCTTAGATTTCGCTAATGAAAAACTGTTTTTT | TRBV11-2 | NA | 14 | many | TRBJ1-4
CSVEGGLGQETQYF | TGCAGCGTTGAGGGGGGATTGGGGCAAGAGACCCAGTACTTC | TRBV29-1 | NA | 14 | NA | TRBJ2-5
CAWSNAIGAQPQHF | TGTGCCTGGAGTAATGCCATCGGGGCACAGCCCCAGCATTTT | TRBV30 | NA | 14 | many | TRBJ1-5
CATSRGVSGTNTEAFF | TGTGCCACCAGCAGAGGGGTGTCAGGAACCAACACTGAAGCTTTCTTT | TRBV15 | NA | 16 | many | TRBJ1-1
CASSLATGSTEAFF | TGTGCCAGCAGCTTAGCGACAGGGAGCACTGAAGCTTTCTTT | TRBV7-6 | TRBD1 | 14 | many | TRBJ1-1
CASSELYGNIQYF | TGTGCCAGCAGTGAACTCTATGGAAACATTCAGTACTTC | TRBV6-1 | NA | 13 | NA | TRBJ2-4
CASSSTPSGVEAFF | TGTGCCAGCAGTTCGACACCATCGGGGGTCGAAGCTTTCTTT | TRBV2 | NA | 14 | NA | TRBJ1-1
CASRLGQGGNTIYF | TGTGCCAGCAGACTGGGACAGGGCGGAAACACCATATATTTT | TRBV7-2 | TRBD1 | 14 | NA | TRBJ1-3
CASSATGTANYGYIF | TGTGCCAGCAGCGCCACCGGGACGGCAAACTATGGCTACATCTTC | TRBV7-2 | NA | 15 | many | TRBJ1-2
CASSLDLAPDTQYF | TGCGCCAGCAGCTTGGACTTAGCGCCGGATACGCAGTATTTT | TRBV5-1 | NA | 14 | NA | TRBJ2-3
CSARRDTGSNEQFF | TGCAGTGCTCGCCGGGATACAGGGAGCAATGAGCAGTTCTTC | TRBV20-1 | NA | 14 | many | TRBJ2-1
CASSYVKDTEAFF | TGTGCCAGCAGTTACGTTAAAGACACTGAAGCTTTCTTT | TRBV6-5 | NA | 13 | few | TRBJ1-1
CASSQWYRTAYEQYF | TGTGCCAGCAGCCAATGGTATCGGACTGCCTATGAGCAGTACTTC | TRBV16 | NA | 15 | many | TRBJ2-7
CASSRQGAANYGYTF | TGCGCCAGCAGCCGACAGGGGGCAGCTAACTATGGCTACACCTTC | TRBV5-1 | TRBD1 | 15 | many | TRBJ1-2
CASRQAGTTDTQYF | TGCGCCAGCCGCCAGGCCGGCACCACAGATACGCAGTATTTT | TRBV5-1 | NA | 14 | many | TRBJ2-3
CASSANYVGRTEAFF | TGTGCCAGCAGCGCTAATTACGTTGGGAGAACTGAAGCTTTCTTT | TRBV7-6 | NA | 15 | few | TRBJ1-1
CASSDRGQGNTEAFF | TGTGCCAGCAGCGATAGGGGACAGGGGAACACTGAAGCTTTCTTT | TRBV6-2/TRBV6-3 | TRBD1 | 15 | few | TRBJ1-1
CASSTQGHTEAFF | TGTGCCAGTAGTACGCAGGGGCACACTGAAGCTTTCTTT | TRBV19 | NA | 13 | few | TRBJ1-1
CASSPFSGVDTEAFF | TGTGCCAGCAGCCCCTTCTCGGGGGTGGACACTGAAGCTTTCTTT | TRBV4-2 | NA | 15 | NA | TRBJ1-1
CASSFRILLRDEQFF | TGTGCCAGCAGTTTCCGGATCCTCCTACGGGATGAGCAGTTCTTC | TRBV6-5 | NA | 15 | many | TRBJ2-1
CASSSVDYGYTF | TGTGCCAGCAGTTCCGTAGACTATGGCTACACCTTC | TRBV28 | NA | 12 | few | TRBJ1-2
CASSPSVEQYF | TGTGCCAGCAGCCCCTCGGTCGAGCAGTACTTC | TRBV11-2 | NA | 11 | many | TRBJ2-7
CASTRDQGASETQYF | TGTGCCAGCACCCGGGATCAGGGGGCATCTGAGACCCAGTACTTC | TRBV9 | TRBD1 | 15 | many | TRBJ2-5
CASNILAGVWGNEQFF | TGTGCCAGCAACATTTTAGCGGGAGTTTGGGGCAATGAGCAGTTCTTC | TRBV11-2 | TRBD2 | 16 | NA | TRBJ2-1
CASSVSGTGWGMNTEAFF | TGCGCCAGCAGCGTGTCCGGGACAGGGTGGGGAATGAACACTGAAGCTTTCTTT | TRBV5-1 | TRBD1 | 18 | many | TRBJ1-1
CRAVGASFESETQYF | TGCAGGGCCGTAGGGGCCTCGTTCGAGTCCGAGACCCAGTACTTC | TRBV20-1 | NA | 15 | few | TRBJ2-5
CSAGRRTGQETQYF | TGCAGTGCTGGACGTCGGACAGGGCAAGAGACCCAGTACTTC | TRBV20-1 | TRBD1 | 14 | many | TRBJ2-5
CASSQHPNRDRVHNEQFF | TGCGCCAGCAGCCAGCATCCTAACCGGGACAGGGTACACAATGAGCAGTTCTTC | TRBV5-1 | TRBD1 | 18 | many | TRBJ2-1
CASSPPTKGISAKNIQYF | TGTGCCAGCTCACCACCGACGAAGGGAATCTCTGCCAAAAACATTCAGTACTTC | TRBV18 | NA | 18 | NA | TRBJ2-4